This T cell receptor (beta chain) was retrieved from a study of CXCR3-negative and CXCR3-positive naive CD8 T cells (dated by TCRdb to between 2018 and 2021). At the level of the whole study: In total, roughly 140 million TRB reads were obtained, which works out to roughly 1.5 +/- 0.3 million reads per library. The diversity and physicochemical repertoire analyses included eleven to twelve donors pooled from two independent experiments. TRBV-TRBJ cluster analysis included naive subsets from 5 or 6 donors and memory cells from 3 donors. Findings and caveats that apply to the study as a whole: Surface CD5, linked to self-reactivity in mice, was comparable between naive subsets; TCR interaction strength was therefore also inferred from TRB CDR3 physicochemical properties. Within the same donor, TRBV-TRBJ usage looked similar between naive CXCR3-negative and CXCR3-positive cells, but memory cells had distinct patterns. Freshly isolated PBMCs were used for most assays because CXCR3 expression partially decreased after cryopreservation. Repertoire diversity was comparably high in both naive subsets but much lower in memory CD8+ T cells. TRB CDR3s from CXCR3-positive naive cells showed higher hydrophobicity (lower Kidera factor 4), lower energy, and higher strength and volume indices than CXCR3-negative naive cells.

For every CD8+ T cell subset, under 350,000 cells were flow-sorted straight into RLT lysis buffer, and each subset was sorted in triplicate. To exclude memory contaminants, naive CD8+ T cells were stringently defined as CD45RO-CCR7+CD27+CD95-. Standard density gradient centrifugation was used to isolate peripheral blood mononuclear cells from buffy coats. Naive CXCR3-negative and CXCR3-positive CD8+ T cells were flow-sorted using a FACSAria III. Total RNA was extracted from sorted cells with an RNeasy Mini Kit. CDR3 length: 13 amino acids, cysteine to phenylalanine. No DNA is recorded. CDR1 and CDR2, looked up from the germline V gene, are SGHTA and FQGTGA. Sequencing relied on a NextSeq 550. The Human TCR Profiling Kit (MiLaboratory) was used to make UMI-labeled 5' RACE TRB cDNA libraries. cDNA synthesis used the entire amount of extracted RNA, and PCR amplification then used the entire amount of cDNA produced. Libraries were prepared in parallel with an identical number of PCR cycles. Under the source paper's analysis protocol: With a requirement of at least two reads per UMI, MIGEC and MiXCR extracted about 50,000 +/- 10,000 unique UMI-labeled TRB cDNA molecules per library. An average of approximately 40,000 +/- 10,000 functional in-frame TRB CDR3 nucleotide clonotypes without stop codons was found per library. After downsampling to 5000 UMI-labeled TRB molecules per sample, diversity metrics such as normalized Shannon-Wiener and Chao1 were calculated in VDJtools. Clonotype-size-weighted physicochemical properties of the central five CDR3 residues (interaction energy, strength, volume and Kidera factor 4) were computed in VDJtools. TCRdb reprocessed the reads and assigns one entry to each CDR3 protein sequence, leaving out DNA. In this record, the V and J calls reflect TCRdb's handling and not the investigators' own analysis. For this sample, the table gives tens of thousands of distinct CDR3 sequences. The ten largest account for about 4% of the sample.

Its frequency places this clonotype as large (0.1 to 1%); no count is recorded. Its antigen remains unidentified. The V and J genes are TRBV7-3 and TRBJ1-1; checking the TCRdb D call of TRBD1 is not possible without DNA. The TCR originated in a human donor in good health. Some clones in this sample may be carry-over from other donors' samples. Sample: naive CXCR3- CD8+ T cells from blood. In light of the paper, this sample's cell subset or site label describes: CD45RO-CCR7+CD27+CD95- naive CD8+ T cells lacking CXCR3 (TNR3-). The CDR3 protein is CASSWTGNTEAFF.